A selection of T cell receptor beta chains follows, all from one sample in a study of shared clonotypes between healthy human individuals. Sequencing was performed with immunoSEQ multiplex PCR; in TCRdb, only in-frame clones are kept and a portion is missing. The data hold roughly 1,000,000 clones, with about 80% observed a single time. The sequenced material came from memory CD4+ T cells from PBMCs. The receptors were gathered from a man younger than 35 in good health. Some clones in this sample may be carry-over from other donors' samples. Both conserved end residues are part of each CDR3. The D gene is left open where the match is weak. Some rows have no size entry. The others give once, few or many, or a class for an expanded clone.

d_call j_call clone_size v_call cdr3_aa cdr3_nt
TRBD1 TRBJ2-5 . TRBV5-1 CASSRTGDQETQYF TGCGCCAGCAGCCGGACAGGGGACCAAGAGACCCAGTACTTC
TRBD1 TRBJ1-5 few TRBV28 CASSADRGNQPQHF TGTGCCAGCAGTGCCGACAGGGGCAATCAGCCCCAGCATTTT
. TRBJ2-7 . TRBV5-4 CASSLRQGEEQYF TGTGCCAGCAGCTTGCGCCAGGGAGAGGAGCAGTACTTC
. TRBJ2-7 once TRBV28 CASKRTGATYEQYF TGTGCCAGCAAACGGACTGGAGCGACCTACGAGCAGTACTTC
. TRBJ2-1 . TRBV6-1 CASSLGDSYNEQFF TGTGCCAGCAGCCTAGGGGACTCCTACAATGAGCAGTTCTTC
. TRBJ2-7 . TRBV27 CASSLYGGQPSSYEQYF TGTGCCAGCAGTTTATATGGCGGACAACCCAGCTCCTACGAGCAGTACTTC
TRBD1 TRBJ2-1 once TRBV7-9 CASSLATGGKQFF TGTGCCAGCAGCTTAGCGACAGGGGGGAAACAATTCTTC
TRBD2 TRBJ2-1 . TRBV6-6 CASVPSGRYEQFF TGTGCCAGCGTTCCTAGCGGGAGATATGAGCAGTTCTTC
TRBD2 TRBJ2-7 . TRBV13 CASSLVLAGVYEQYF TGTGCCAGCAGCTTAGTTCTAGCGGGAGTATACGAGCAGTACTTC
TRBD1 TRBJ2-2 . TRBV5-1 CASSFPTGEIGELFF TGCGCCAGCAGCTTCCCGACAGGGGAGATCGGGGAGCTGTTTTTT
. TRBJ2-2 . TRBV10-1 CASSEVTGTNTGELFF TGCGCCAGCAGTGAGGTTACGGGGACTAACACCGGGGAGCTGTTTTTT
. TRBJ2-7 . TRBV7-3 CASSLSSSASYEQYF TGTGCCAGCAGCTTATCGTCTAGCGCCTCCTACGAGCAGTACTTC
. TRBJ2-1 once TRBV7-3 CASSLIGRPGEQFF TGTGCCAGCAGCTTAATCGGGCGGCCAGGGGAGCAGTTCTTC
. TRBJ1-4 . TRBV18 CASSLNAAAINEKLFF TGTGCCAGCTCACTCAACGCCGCAGCAATAAATGAAAAACTGTTTTTT
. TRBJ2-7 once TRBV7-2 CASTERGGFFDEQYF TGTGCCAGCACCGAACGAGGGGGTTTTTTTGACGAGCAGTACTTC
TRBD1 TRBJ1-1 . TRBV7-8 CASSLRTGNTEAFF TGTGCCAGCAGCTTGAGGACAGGTAACACTGAAGCTTTCTTT
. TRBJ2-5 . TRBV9 CASSVGQAEGETQYF TGTGCCAGCAGCGTAGGTCAGGCGGAGGGGGAGACCCAGTACTTC
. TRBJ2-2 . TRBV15 CATSRDAPGFAGTGELFF TGTGCCACCAGCAGAGATGCCCCAGGGTTTGCCGGCACCGGGGAGCTGTTTTTT
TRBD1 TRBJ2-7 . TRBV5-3 CARSFHHRDRSSYEQYF TGTGCCAGAAGCTTCCATCACCGGGACAGGAGTTCCTACGAGCAGTACTTC
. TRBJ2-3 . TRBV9 CASSAQGIADTQYF TGTGCCAGCAGCGCGCAGGGGATCGCAGATACGCAGTATTTT
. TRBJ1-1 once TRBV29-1 CSVEGSPNTEAFF TGCAGCGTTGAAGGCAGCCCGAACACTGAAGCTTTCTTT
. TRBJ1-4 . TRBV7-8 CASSPRPQTNEKLFF TGTGCCAGCAGCCCCAGACCCCAAACTAATGAAAAACTGTTTTTT
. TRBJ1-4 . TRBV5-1 CASSLGDLEKLFF TGCGCCAGCAGCTTGGGTGACTTGGAAAAACTGTTTTTT
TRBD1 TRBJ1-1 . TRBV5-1 CASSDRGLNTEAFF TGCGCCAGCAGCGACAGGGGTTTGAACACTGAAGCTTTCTTT
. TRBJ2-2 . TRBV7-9 CALLSLGAGELFF TGTGCCCTGCTTAGTTTGGGGGCCGGGGAGCTGTTTTTT
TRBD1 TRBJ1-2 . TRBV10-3 CAISEPDREDGYTF TGTGCCATCAGTGAGCCGGACAGGGAGGATGGCTACACCTTC
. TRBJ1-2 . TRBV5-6 CASSLYRGYYGYTF TGTGCCAGCAGCTTGTACCGGGGGTACTATGGCTACACCTTC
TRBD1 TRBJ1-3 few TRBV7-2 CASSQTGVGNTIYF TGTGCCAGCAGCCAAACAGGGGTTGGAAACACCATATATTTT
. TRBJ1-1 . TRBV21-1 CASRKPGLTF TGTGCCAGCAGAAAACCGGGACTGACTTTT
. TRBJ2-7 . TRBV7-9 CASSLIPRRRLWLEQYF TGTGCCAGCAGCTTAATCCCCCGCAGACGGCTTTGGTTGGAGCAGTACTTC
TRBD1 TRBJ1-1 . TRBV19 CASSIGQVNTEAFF TGTGCCAGTAGTATTGGACAGGTGAACACTGAAGCTTTCTTT
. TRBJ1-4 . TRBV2 CASRQGEEKLFF TGTGCCAGCAGACAGGGCGAGGAAAAACTGTTTTTT
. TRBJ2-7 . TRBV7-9 CASSLGSSEQYF TGTGCCAGCAGCTTGGGGAGTTCCGAGCAGTACTTC
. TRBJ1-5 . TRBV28 CASSKGGLGQPQHF TGTGCCAGCAGTAAAGGGGGGCTGGGACAGCCCCAGCATTTT
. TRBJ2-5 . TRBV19 CASSIGRQPRETQYF TGTGCCAGTAGTATAGGTCGTCAGCCACGGGAGACCCAGTACTTC
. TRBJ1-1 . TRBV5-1 CASSLLRGNTEAFF TGCGCCAGCAGCTTGCTGAGGGGGAACACTGAAGCTTTCTTT
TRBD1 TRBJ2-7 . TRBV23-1 CASKKPDRGPYEQYF TGCGCCAGCAAGAAACCAGACAGGGGGCCTTACGAGCAGTACTTC
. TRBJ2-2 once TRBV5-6 CASSLKPPNTGELFF TGTGCCAGCAGCCTGAAACCCCCGAACACCGGGGAGCTGTTTTTT
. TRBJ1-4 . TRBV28 CASSLWSGVTNEKLFF TGTGCCAGCAGTTTATGGTCGGGGGTAACTAATGAAAAACTGTTTTTT
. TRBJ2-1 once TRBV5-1 CASSEGGGFNEQFF TGCGCCAGCAGCGAGGGTGGGGGGTTCAATGAGCAGTTCTTC
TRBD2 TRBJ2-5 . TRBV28 CASTHGGTSGSGTQYF TGTGCCAGCACCCATGGCGGGACTAGCGGGAGCGGGACCCAGTACTTC